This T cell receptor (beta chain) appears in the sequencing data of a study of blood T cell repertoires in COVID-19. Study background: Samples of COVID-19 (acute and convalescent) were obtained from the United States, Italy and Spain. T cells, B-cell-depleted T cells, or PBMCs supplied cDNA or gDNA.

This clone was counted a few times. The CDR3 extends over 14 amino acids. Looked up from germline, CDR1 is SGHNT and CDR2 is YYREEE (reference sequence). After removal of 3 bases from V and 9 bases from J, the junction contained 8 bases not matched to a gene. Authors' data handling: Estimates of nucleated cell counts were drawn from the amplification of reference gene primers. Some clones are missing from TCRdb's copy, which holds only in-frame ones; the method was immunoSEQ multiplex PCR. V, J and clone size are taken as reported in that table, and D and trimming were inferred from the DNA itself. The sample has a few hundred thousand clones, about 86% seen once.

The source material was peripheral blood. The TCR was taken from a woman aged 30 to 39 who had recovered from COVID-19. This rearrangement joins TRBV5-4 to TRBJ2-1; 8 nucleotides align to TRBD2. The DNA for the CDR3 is TGTGCCAGCAGCTCAGCGGGAGAGGTGGGTGAGCAGTTCTTC. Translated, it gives CASSSAGEVGEQFF.